This record looks at one TCR beta chain sequence and its context. Antigen specificity is unknown. In the same sample, other DNA sequences code for this CDR3. V lost 0 bases to trimming and J lost 6 bases, with 10 bases between them. CDR1 is SGHRS, CDR2 YFSETQ, per germline. This CDR3 is 14 amino acids long. Method: immunoSEQ multiplex PCR; TCRdb's copy keeps in-frame clones and lacks some. This table holds about 52,000 clones, 91% found once. The time point was: week 11, during vaccination. In the vaccine, a single dose held 300 ug of the mutant IDH1 20-mer peptide, along with topical imiquimod. This sample is part of a study of a mutant IDH1 vaccine in newly diagnosed glioma. Study-wide results and caveats: Pseudoprogression appeared independent of alterations in top peripheral clonotypes. Among patients, roughly 93% showed immune responses induced by the vaccine.

The receptor was isolated from a man in his fifties with glioma. The chain combines TRBV5-1 with TRBJ2-1; no definite D call. Sequences were derived from PBMCs, sampled from a glioma patient whose treatment included an IDH1 peptide vaccine. In DNA form, the CDR3 reads TGCGCCAGCAGCTTGGCTCCAGGCCCCAATGAGCAGTTCTTC. Its protein product is CASSLAPGPNEQFF.